Listed here are 16 T cell receptor beta chains from one sample, sequenced in a study of control samples from healthy donors and cancer patients. TCRdb's table, derived via immunoSEQ multiplex PCR, lists solely in-frame clones and lacks some. The table lists roughly 40,000 clones, 75% to 90% of them singletons. The sample taken for sequencing was blood. These receptors all come from a man aged 55-75 years in good health.

V gene TRBV6-6 combines with J gene TRBJ1-5; 8 nucleotides align to TRBD1. V lost 6 bases, J lost 0 bases, and 4 bases stayed unmatched. CDR1 is MNHNY, CDR2 SVGAGI, per germline (reference sequence). This CDR3 region has 15 residues. The CDR3 bases are TGTGCCAGCAGCCTCACAGGGGGTAGCAATCAGCCCCAGCATTTT. This codes for CASSLTGGSNQPQHF.

The rearrangement joins TRBV21-1 to TRBJ2-3. TRBV21-1 is a recognized pseudogene. The CDR3 covers 13 residues. The CDR3 nucleotides are TGTGCCAGCAGCAAGGGGGGCGCAGATACGCAGTATTTT. It is translated as CASSKGGADTQYF.

This chain uses TRBV7-2 with TRBJ1-5; D is unclear. The ends were cut back, 4 bases at V and 3 bases at J, with 10 bases in the middle. Germline lookup yields CDR1 SGHTA and CDR2 FQGNSA. The CDR3 is 14 residues long. In nucleotides, the CDR3 is TGTGCCAGCAGCTATGGTAACTTCAATCAGCCCCAGCATTTT. Residues: CASSYGNFNQPQHF.

The chain combines TRBV7-2 with TRBJ1-1, with TRBD1 as a possible D gene (5 bases). The V end was cut by 4 bases, the J end by 5 bases, with 14 bases between. This CDR3 is 14 amino acids long. Germline V gene lookup returns CDR1 SGHTA and CDR2 FQGNSA. CDR3 coding DNA: TGTGCCAGCAGCTCCAGGGTTCAGGTTACTGAAGCTTTCTTT. Its protein is CASSSRVQVTEAFF.

The chain employs TRBV20-1 and TRBJ2-5; D remains ambiguous. Trimming removed 3 bases from V and 7 bases from J, with 9 bases in between. The CDR3 runs 11 residues. CDR1 and CDR2 from the germline V gene are DFQATT and SNEGSKA (reference sequence). CDR3: CSASPKGTQYF. The CDR3 region has the DNA TGCAGTGCTAGTCCCAAAGGGACCCAGTACTTC.

This chain uses TRBV6-4 with TRBJ1-2; D is undetermined. Germline values: CDR1 MRHNA, CDR2 SNTAGT. The CDR3 sequence is 14 residues long. The V end lost 3 bases, the J end lost 1 base, and 9 bases lay between the germline ends. The CDR3 nucleotides are TGTGCCAGCAGTGAAAACAGCTTTAACTATGGCTACACCTTC. Translated, it gives CASSENSFNYGYTF.

This clone was observed many times. The chain recombines TRBV7-9 with TRBJ2-1; D is possibly TRBD1 (5 bases). The CDR3 has 14 residues. The germline CDR1 and CDR2 sequences are SEHNR and FQNEAQ (reference sequence). The V gene lost 1 base and the J gene lost 6 bases, with 10 bases spanning the gap. The CDR3, as DNA: TGTGCCAGCAGCTTAGGGGGCCAACGCAATGAGCAGTTCTTC. Residues: CASSLGGQRNEQFF.

The CDR3 protein is CASSQRGAGGADTQYF. The DNA of the CDR3 is TGTGCCAGCAGCCAAAGGGGAGCGGGAGGGGCAGATACGCAGTATTTT. The gene calls are TRBV3-1 (or the pseudogene TRBV3-2) and TRBJ2-3; TRBD2 matches at 10 bases. The junction had 6 bases not matched to a gene; V was cut back by 2 bases and J by 4 bases. This CDR3 comprises 16 residues. CDR1 LGHDT and CDR2 YNNKEL come from the germline V gene (reference sequence).

The chain employs TRBV10-1 and TRBJ2-1, with a tentative D call TRBD2 (7 bases). Trimming took off 8 bases at V and 0 bases at J, with 35 bases between the two ends. The CDR3 spans 22 residues. Germline lookup yields CDR1 WNHNN and CDR2 SYGVQD (reference sequence). The CDR3 nucleotides are TGCGCCAGCCGGGCGTCAGGGCGGGTGTGGCGGGGGCCTTCCAGCTCCTACAATGAGCAGTTCTTC. Protein: CASRASGRVWRGPSSSYNEQFF.

The V call is TRBV5-1, the J call TRBJ2-3; tentative D call: TRBD2 (5 bases). This CDR3 comprises 15 residues. Trimming took 2 bases from V and 0 from J, leaving 10 bases between them. The germline V gene encodes CDR1 SGHRS and CDR2 YFSETQ. In DNA form, the CDR3 reads TGCGCCAGCAGCTTTTCAGCGGAAAGCACAGATACGCAGTATTTT. This gives the protein CASSFSAESTDTQYF.

The chain joins TRBV18 to TRBJ2-7, with D unclear. Germline V gives CDR1 KGHSH, CDR2 LQKENI. The length of the CDR3 is 13 residues. Trimming cost V 5 bases and J 1 base, with 9 bases left between them. The CDR3 DNA reads as TGTGCCAGCTCAAAACACCTTTCCTACGAGCAGTACTTC. It yields the protein CASSKHLSYEQYF.

The chain is built from TRBV27 and TRBJ2-1; tentative D call: TRBD2 (6 bases). Trimming cost V 5 bases and J 8 bases, with 16 bases left between them. The CDR3 sequence is 14 residues long. Germline V gives CDR1 MNHEY, CDR2 SMNVEV (reference sequence). DNA for the CDR3: TGTGCCAGCAGTCCCTTGGGGGGAGCCGATGAGCAGTTCTTC. It codes for CASSPLGGADEQFF.

The chain recombines TRBV5-8 with TRBJ1-2; D is unclear. The V gene's germline CDR1 is SGHTS and CDR2 YDEGEE. V gave up 2 bases and J gave up 4 bases, with 12 bases separating them. The CDR3 runs to 14 residues. This CDR3 reads CASSFSAEGYGYTF. The DNA for the CDR3 is TGTGCCAGCAGCTTCTCTGCTGAAGGCTATGGCTACACCTTC. Variable domain in full (rest from reference TRBV5-8 and TRBJ1-2): EAGVTQSPTHLIKTRGQQATLRCSPISGHTSVYWYQQALGLGLQFLLWYDEGEERNRGNFPPRFSGRQFPNYSSELNVNALELEDSALYLCASSFSAEGYGYTFGSGTRLTVV.

CDR3 sequence: CASRVGGQPNTEAFF. The CDR3 region has the DNA TGTGCCAGCAGGGTGGGGGGACAACCGAACACTGAAGCTTTCTTT. The rearrangement joins TRBV7-9 to TRBJ1-1, with D possibly being TRBD1 (6 bases). CDR1 and CDR2 from the germline V gene are SEHNR and FQNEAQ (reference sequence). V was clipped by 6 bases and J by 1 base, with 15 bases between them. CDR3 length: 15 residues. Combining the CDR3 with reference TRBV7-9 and TRBJ1-1 gives the whole variable domain DTGVSQNPRHKITKRGQNVTFRCDPISEHNRLYWYRQTLGQGPEFLTYFQNEAQLEKSRLLSDRFSAERPKGSFSTLEIQRTEQGDSAMYLCASRVGGQPNTEAFFGQGTRLTVV.

The V gene is TRBV20-1, the J gene TRBJ1-1, with TRBD1 matching over 9 bases. Germline CDR1 reads DFQATT; CDR2 reads SNEGSKA (reference sequence). V was clipped by 3 bases and J by 6 bases; unmatched bases: 8. This CDR3 is built from 14 residues. This chain's CDR3 is CSASNRGLQPEAFF. The CDR3 nucleotides are TGCAGTGCTAGTAACAGGGGGCTACAGCCTGAAGCTTTCTTT.

The V call is TRBV6-5, the J call TRBJ1-2, with TRBD1 as a possible D gene (5 bases). The V end was cut by 2 bases, the J end by 10 bases, with 8 bases between. Germline CDR1 MNHEY, CDR2 SVGAGI. The CDR3 consists of 11 residues. The CDR3 spells CASSYQGVYTF. As DNA, the CDR3 is TGTGCCAGCAGTTACCAGGGAGTCTACACCTTC.